These 3 T cell receptor beta chains originate from one sample sequenced in a study of blood T cell repertoires in COVID-19. Measured with immunoSEQ multiplex PCR; TCRdb has only the in-frame clones, and not every one. The sample includes approximately 300,000 clones, 92% of them seen just once. Specimen: PBMCs or T cells enriched from blood (not recorded which). The receptors originated from a woman aged 30 to 39 who had recovered from COVID-19.

The chain has TRBV14 and TRBJ1-5, with TRBD1 as a possible D gene (6 bases). In germline, CDR1 is SGHDN, CDR2 FVKESK. V was cut by 5 bases and J by 6 bases, with 17 bases left in between. The CDR3 is 15 amino acids. The CDR3 reads CASSDVRGWFQPQHF. The CDR3 nucleotides are TGTGCCAGCAGCGACGTGAGGGGGTGGTTTCAGCCCCAGCATTTT.

The gene calls are TRBV5-6 and TRBJ2-2; a weak D match, TRBD1 (6 bases). The V gene's germline CDR1 is SGHDT and CDR2 YYEEEE. CDR3 length: 17 residues. V was clipped by 4 bases and J by 4 bases, with 20 bases between them. CDR3 DNA sequence: TGTGCCAGCAGCCGAAGACCGAGGACAGTGAGCACCGGGGAGCTGTTTTTT. Encoded protein: CASSRRPRTVSTGELFF.

V and J are TRBV11-2 and TRBJ2-4, with a tentative D call TRBD2 (6 bases). The CDR3 is 16 residues long. Germline-derived CDR1 and CDR2 are SGHAT and FQNNGV. V was trimmed by 8 bases and J by 0 bases, leaving 17 bases between them. CDR3 sequence reads: CASHPGTGLAKNIQYF. For the CDR3, the DNA is TGTGCCAGCCATCCGGGGACTGGGTTAGCCAAAAACATTCAGTACTTC.